Detailed here is one T cell receptor (beta chain). Its antigen remains unknown. The germline gives CDR1 SGHDT, CDR2 YYEEEE. J gave up 7 bases and V 4 bases, and 8 bases lay outside the gene matches. This CDR3 is 15 amino acids long. This sample is drawn from a study of chemoradiotherapy in HPV16-positive cancers. Study information: A couple of HPV16-positive patients' cells yielded candidate HPV-specific clones and common motifs. Study conclusions and caveats: Only a couple of HPV16-positive patients supplied the functional HPV-specificity definition. Non-HPV-specific T cells did not expand in tumors during treatment, whereas candidate HPV-specific clones and E7-related motifs did.

Repertoires were generated with immunoSEQ multiplex PCR, while TCRdb's copy carries only in-frame clones and drops some. The sample holds about 11,000 clones, under 80% seen once. Samples were taken several times over chemoradiotherapy. The rearrangement uses TRBV5-6 and TRBJ2-1; 10 bases are shared with TRBD1. The sequence came from a human donor with HPV-associated anogenital cancer. This specimen was acquired from a patient who underwent chemoradiotherapy. The CDR3: CASSPGTGEWNEQFF. The DNA for the CDR3 is TGTGCCAGCAGCCCCGGGACAGGGGAGTGGAATGAGCAGTTCTTC. Using reference TRBV5-6 and TRBJ2-1 for the parts outside the CDR3, the full variable domain is DAGVTQSPTHLIKTRGQQVTLRCSPKSGHDTVSWYQQALGQGPQFIFQYYEEEERQRGNFPDRFSGHQFPNYSSELNVNALLLGDSALYLCASSPGTGEWNEQFFGPGTRLTVL.